The clone carrying this T cell receptor (beta chain) was seen only a few times. V dropped 6 bases and J dropped 7 bases, with 12 bases sitting between them. CDR3 size: 12 residues. The germline CDR1 and CDR2 sequences are MGHDK and SYGVNS. These data originate in a study of blood T cells in healthy people across ages. A second PCR, run for about 6 to 11 cycles, used a sample-barcoded 5' primer plus a J-beta primer mix. TCRdb redid the calling of the 5' RACE reads with MiXCR, one entry per CDR3 protein. Of over 1,200,000 distinct CDR3 sequences in the sample, approximately 63% were seen once. This TCR was sampled from a man between 18 and 35 years old in good health. The chain couples TRBV25-1 to TRBJ1-2; weak D call: TRBD1 (6 bases). Sequenced material: blood. The CDR3 protein is CASRENRAGYTF. The CDR3 nucleotides read TGTGCCAGCAGGGAGAACAGGGCTGGCTACACCTTC.